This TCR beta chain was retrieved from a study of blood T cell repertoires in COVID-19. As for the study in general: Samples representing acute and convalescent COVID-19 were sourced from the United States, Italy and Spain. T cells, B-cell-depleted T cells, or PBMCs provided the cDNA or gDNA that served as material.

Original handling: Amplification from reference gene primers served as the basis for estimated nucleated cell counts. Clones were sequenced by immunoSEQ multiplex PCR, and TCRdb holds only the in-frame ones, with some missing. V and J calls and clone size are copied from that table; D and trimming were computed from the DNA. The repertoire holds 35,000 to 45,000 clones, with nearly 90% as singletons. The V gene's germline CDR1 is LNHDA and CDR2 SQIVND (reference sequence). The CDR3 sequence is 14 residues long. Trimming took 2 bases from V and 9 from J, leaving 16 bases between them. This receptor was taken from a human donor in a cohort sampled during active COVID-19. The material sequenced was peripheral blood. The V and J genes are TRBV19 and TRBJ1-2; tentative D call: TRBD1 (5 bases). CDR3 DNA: TGTGCCAGTAGTATACCGGGGGTTGATAAGAGCTACACCTTC. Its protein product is CASSIPGVDKSYTF. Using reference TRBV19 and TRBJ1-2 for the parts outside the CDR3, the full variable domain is DGGITQSPKYLFRKEGQNVTLSCEQNLNHDAMYWYRQDPGQGLRLIYYSQIVNDFQKGDIAEGYSVSREKKESFPLTVTSAQKNPTAFYLCASSIPGVDKSYTFGSGTRLTVV.